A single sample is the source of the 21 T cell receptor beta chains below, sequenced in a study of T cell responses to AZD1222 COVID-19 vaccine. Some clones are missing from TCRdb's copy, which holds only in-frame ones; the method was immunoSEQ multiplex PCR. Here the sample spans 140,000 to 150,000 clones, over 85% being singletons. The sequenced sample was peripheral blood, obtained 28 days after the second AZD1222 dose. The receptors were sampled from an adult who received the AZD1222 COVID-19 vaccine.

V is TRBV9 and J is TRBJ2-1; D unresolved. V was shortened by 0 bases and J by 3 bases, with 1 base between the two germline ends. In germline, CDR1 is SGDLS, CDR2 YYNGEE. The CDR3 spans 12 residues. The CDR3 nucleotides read TGTGCCAGCAGCGTAGACTACAATGAGCAGTTCTTC. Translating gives CASSVDYNEQFF.

CDR3 nucleotides: TGTGCCAGCAGTTGGGGGGGGCCCTACGAGCAGTACTTC. Translated, it gives CASSWGGPYEQYF. The chain is built from TRBV12-3 or TRBV12-4 and TRBJ2-7, with a possible D match to TRBD2 (7 bases). The CDR3 has 13 amino acids. Trimming removed 4 bases at V and 2 bases at J, with 9 bases between.

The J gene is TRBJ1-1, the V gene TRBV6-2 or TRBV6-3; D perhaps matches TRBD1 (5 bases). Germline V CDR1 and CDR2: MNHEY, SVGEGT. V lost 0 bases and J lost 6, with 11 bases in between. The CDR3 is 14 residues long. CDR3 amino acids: CASSYSEGTAEAFF. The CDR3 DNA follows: TGTGCCAGCAGTTACTCTGAGGGGACGGCTGAAGCTTTCTTT.

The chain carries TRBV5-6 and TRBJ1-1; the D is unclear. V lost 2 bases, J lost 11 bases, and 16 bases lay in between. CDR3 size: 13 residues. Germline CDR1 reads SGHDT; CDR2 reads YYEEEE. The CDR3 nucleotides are TGTGCCAGCAGCTTTCTTTCCAGCGAGGGCGCTTTCTTT. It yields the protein CASSFLSSEGAFF.

CDR3: CASSSQGAGNQPQHF. The CDR3 DNA reads as TGTGCCAGTAGTAGTCAGGGGGCGGGCAATCAGCCCCAGCATTTT. This chain links TRBV19 with TRBJ1-5; TRBD1 agrees at 8 bases. Losses at the gene ends were 4 bases for V and 2 bases for J; bases not matched to a gene: 4. Germline V gene sequence: CDR1 LNHDA, CDR2 SQIVND (reference sequence). The CDR3 runs to 15 residues.

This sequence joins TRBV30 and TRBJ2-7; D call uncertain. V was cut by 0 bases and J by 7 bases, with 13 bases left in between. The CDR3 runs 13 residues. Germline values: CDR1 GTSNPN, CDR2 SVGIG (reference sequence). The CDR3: CAWSVLRLQEQYF. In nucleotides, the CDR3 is TGTGCCTGGAGTGTACTGCGGCTCCAGGAGCAGTACTTC. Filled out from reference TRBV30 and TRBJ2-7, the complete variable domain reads SQTIHQWPATLVQPVGSPLSLECTVEGTSNPNLYWYRQAAGRGLQLLFYSVGIGQISSEVPQNLSASRPQDRQFILSSKKLLLSDSGFYLCAWSVLRLQEQYFGPGTRLTVT.

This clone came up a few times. The CDR3 nucleotides read TGTGCCAGCAGCCGTGGAGATACGCAGTATTTT. It encodes CASSRGDTQYF. The chain combines TRBV5-6 with TRBJ2-3; D gene ambiguous. The CDR3 has 11 amino acids. V lost 4 bases, J lost 5 bases, and 5 bases lay in between. Germline V lookup: CDR1 SGHDT, CDR2 YYEEEE.

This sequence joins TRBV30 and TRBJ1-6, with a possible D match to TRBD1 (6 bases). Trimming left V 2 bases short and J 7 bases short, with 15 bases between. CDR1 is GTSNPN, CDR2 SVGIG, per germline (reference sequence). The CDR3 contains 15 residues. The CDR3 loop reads CAWSPGVVRNSPLHF. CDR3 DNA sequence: TGTGCCTGGAGTCCAGGGGTTGTGAGAAATTCACCCCTCCACTTT. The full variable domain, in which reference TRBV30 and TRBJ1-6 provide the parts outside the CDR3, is SQTIHQWPATLVQPVGSPLSLECTVEGTSNPNLYWYRQAAGRGLQLLFYSVGIGQISSEVPQNLSASRPQDRQFILSSKKLLLSDSGFYLCAWSPGVVRNSPLHFGNGTRLTVT.

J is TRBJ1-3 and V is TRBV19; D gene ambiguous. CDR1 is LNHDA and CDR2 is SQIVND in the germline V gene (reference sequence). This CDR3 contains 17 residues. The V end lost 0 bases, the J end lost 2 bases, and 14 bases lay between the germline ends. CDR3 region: CASSIDLWEGPGNTIYF. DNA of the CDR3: TGTGCCAGTAGTATAGATCTATGGGAGGGCCCTGGAAACACCATATATTTT.

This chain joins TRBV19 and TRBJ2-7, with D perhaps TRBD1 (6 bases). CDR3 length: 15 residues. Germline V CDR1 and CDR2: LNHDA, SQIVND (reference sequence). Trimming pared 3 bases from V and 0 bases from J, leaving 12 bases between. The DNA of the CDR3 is TGTGCCAGTAGTATGATCAGGGGTAGCTCCTACGAGCAGTACTTC. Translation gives CASSMIRGSSYEQYF.

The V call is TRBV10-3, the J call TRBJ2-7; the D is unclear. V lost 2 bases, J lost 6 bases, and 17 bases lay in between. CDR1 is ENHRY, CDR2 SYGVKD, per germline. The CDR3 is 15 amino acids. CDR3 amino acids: CAISEPGLKLGEQYF. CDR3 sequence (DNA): TGTGCCATCAGTGAGCCGGGCCTCAAGCTAGGCGAGCAGTACTTC.

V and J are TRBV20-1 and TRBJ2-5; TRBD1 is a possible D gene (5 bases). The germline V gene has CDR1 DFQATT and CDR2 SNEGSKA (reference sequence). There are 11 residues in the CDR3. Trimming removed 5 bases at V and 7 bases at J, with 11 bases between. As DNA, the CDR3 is TGCAGTGCTGCCGACAGCCTGACCCAGTACTTC. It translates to CSAADSLTQYF.

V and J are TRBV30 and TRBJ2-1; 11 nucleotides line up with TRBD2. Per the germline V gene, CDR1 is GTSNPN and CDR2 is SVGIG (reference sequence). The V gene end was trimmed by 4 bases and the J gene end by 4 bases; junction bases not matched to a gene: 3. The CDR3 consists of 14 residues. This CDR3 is CAWKLAGGYNEQFF. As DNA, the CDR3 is TGTGCCTGGAAGCTAGCGGGAGGATACAATGAGCAGTTCTTC.

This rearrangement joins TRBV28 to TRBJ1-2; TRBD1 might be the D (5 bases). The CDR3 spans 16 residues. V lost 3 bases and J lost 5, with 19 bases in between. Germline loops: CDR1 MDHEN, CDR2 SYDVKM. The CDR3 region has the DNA TGTGCCAGCAGTTTCGGGCAGGGTGCCAAGACATATGGCTACACCTTC. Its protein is CASSFGQGAKTYGYTF.

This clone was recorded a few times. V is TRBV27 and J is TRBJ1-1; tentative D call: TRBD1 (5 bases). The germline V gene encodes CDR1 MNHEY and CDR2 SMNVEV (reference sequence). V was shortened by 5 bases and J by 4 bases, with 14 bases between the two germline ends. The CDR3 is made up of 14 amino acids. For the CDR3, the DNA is TGTGCCAGCAGTATCGCCAGGGAGGCCACTGAAGCTTTCTTT. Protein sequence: CASSIAREATEAFF.

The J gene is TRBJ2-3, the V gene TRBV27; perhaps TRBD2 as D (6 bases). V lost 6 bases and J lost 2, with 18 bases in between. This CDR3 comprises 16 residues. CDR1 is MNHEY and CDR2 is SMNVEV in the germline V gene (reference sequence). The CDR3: CASRLTGLIITDTQYF. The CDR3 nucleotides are TGTGCCAGCAGACTGACGGGACTGATTATCACAGATACGCAGTATTTT.

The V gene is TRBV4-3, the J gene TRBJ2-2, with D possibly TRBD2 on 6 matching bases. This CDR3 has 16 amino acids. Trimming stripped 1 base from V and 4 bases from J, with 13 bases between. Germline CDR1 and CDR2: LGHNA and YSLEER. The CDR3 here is CASSQGDGGFTGELFF. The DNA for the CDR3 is TGCGCCAGCAGCCAAGGCGACGGGGGTTTCACCGGGGAGCTGTTTTTT.

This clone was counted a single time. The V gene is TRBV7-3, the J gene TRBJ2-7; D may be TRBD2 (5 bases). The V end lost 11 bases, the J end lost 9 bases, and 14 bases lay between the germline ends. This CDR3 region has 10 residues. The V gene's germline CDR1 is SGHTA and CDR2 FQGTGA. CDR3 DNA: TGTGCCCAGAAGGGTAGCGCGCAGTACTTC. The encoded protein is CAQKGSAQYF. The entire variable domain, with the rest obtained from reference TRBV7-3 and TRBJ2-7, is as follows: GAGVSQTPSNKVTEKGKYVELRCDPISGHTALYWYRQSLGQGPEFLIYFQGTGAADDSGLPNDRFFAVRPEGSVSTLKIQRTERGDSAVYLCAQKGSAQYFGPGTRLTVT.

The CDR3 nucleotides read TGTGCCACCAGCATAGGACAGAGCACAGATACGCAGTATTTT. As protein: CATSIGQSTDTQYF. The chain uses TRBV15 and TRBJ2-3; D is perhaps TRBD1 (6 bases). CDR3 size: 14 residues. Trimming cost V 4 bases and J 0 bases, with 8 bases left between them. Germline CDR1 and CDR2: LNHNV and YYDKDF (reference sequence).

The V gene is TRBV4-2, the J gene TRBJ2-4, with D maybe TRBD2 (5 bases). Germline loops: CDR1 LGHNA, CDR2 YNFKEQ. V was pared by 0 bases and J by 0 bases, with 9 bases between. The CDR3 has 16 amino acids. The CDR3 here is CASSQDGLLAKNIQYF. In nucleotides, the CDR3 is TGTGCCAGCAGCCAAGATGGACTCTTAGCCAAAAACATTCAGTACTTC.

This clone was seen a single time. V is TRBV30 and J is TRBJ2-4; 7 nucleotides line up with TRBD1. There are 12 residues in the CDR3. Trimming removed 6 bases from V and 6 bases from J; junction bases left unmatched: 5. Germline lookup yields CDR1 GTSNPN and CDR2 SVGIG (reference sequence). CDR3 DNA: TGTGCCTGCTCGGGACAGCTAAACATTCAGTACTTC. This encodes CACSGQLNIQYF.